The entry below gives a single T cell receptor beta chain sequence along with its context. As yet, its antigen is unknown. The sample belongs to a study of identifying expanded T cells in peripheral blood. Study results and limitations: Across healthy donors, higher total template counts meant significantly greater roughly two-week count variance. Over two and four weeks, about 16 and 19 clones changed, versus roughly 1.1 between replicates.

CDR1 and CDR2 (germline): MDHEN, SYDVKM. Losses at the gene ends were 6 bases for V and 7 bases for J; bases not matched to a gene: 8. This CDR3 region has 14 residues. The data were produced by immunoSEQ multiplex PCR, yet TCRdb's version contains in-frame clones alone and is incomplete. The data show under 70,000 clones, with around 87% seen just once and roughly 4.8% held by the top ten. During the collection period, no donor immune events like infections were recorded. V usage is TRBV28 and J usage is TRBJ2-2, with 7 bases lining up with TRBD1. The sequence was collected from a person aged 18 to 70 in good health. Specimen: blood. The CDR3 sequence: CASSPGGWGGELFF. CDR3 in DNA: TGTGCCAGCAGCCCAGGGGGTTGGGGCGGGGAGCTGTTTTTT.